The following is a TCR beta chain sequence with its context. Its antigen is not identified. RNA transcripts were the source from which TCR beta CDR3 regions were amplified. First-round RT-PCR used HTBI primers; second-round multiplex PCR followed. TCRdb re-called the multiplex PCR reads with MiXCR, one entry per CDR3 protein. This sample carries 300,000 to 400,000 distinct CDR3 sequences, roughly 17% of them seen once, and the ten largest clones take 12%. The CDR3 extends over 15 amino acids. Germline lookup yields CDR1 MNHEY and CDR2 SVGEGT. Trimming cost V 2 bases and J 6 bases, with 14 bases left between them. These data come from a study of Graves' ophthalmopathy and Graves' hyperthyroidism. The study, taken as a whole, reports: The model forecast ophthalmopathy progression, reaching roughly 71% sensitivity and less than 75% specificity. Most thyroid clonotypes with frequency above 0.001 were detected in blood too.

Diagnostic conclusions were grounded in clinical symptoms, serum thyroxine, TRAb, thyroid ultrasound and orbital computed tomography. Material for sequencing was peripheral blood. The receptor's source is an adult man with Graves' ophthalmopathy. The V call is TRBV6-2 or TRBV6-3, the J call TRBJ2-4; TRBD2 might be the D (6 bases). The CDR3 region has the DNA TGTGCCAGCAGTTACGCCGGGAGTCTGAGAAACATTCAGTACTTC. As protein: CASSYAGSLRNIQYF.